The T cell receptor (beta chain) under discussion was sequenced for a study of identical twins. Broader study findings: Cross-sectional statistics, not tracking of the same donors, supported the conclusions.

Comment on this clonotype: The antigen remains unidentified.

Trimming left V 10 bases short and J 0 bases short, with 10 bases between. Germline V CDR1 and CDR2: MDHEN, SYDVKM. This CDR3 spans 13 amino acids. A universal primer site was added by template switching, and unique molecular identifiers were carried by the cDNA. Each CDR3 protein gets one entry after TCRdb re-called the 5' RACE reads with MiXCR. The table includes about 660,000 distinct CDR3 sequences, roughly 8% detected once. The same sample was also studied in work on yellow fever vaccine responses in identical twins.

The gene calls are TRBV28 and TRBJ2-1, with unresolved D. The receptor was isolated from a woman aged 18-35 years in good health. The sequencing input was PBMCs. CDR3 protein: CATSWSSYNEQFF. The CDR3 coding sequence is TGTGCCACGAGCTGGTCCTCCTACAATGAGCAGTTCTTC.